A selection of T cell receptor beta chains follows, all from one sample in a study of T cell changes during pregnancy in multiple sclerosis. Sequenced by immunoSEQ multiplex PCR; TCRdb stores in-frame clones only, minus some. The top ten clones hold approximately 1.5% of a sample with tens of thousands of clones, approximately 90% of them seen once. Sequenced material: peripheral blood, taken in the third trimester of pregnancy. Receptor source: a female donor with multiple sclerosis, enrolled in a pregnancy study. Each CDR3 is given with its conserved first and last residue. The D gene is left open where the match is weak. Clone sizes are given selectively: once, few, many, or a class where the clone is expanded.

v_gene,abundance,j_gene,d_gene,CDR3nt,CDR3aa
TRBV2,.,TRBJ1-3,.,TGTGCCAGCAGTGCTTTATACTCTGGAAACACCATATATTTT,CASSALYSGNTIYF
TRBV4-3,.,TRBJ1-2,TRBD1,TGCGCCAGCAGCCCGGGACAGCACTCTAACTATGGCTACACCTTC,CASSPGQHSNYGYTF
TRBV5-6,.,TRBJ2-5,.,TGTGCCAGCAGTGGGGCAAGCCAAGAGACCCAGTACTTC,CASSGASQETQYF
TRBV19,.,TRBJ1-5,.,TGTGCCAGTAGTATAACCCCCAGCAGCGATCAGCCCCAGCATTTT,CASSITPSSDQPQHF
TRBV6-4,.,TRBJ2-3,TRBD2,TGTGCCAGCAGTGACTCGCGGGGGGGCACAGATACGCAGTATTTT,CASSDSRGGTDTQYF
TRBV5-1,.,TRBJ2-2,TRBD2,TGCGCCAGCAGCCATGCGGGGGGCAGGAACACCGGGGAGCTGTTTTTT,CASSHAGGRNTGELFF
TRBV5-5,.,TRBJ1-4,TRBD1,TGTGCCAGCAGCTCCCGGACAGGGTGGGCGGAAAAACTGTTTTTT,CASSSRTGWAEKLFF
TRBV5-6,.,TRBJ2-7,TRBD2,TGTGCCAGCAGCTCGTTAGCGGGGGGGCCCCCCCTCGAGCAGTACTTC,CASSSLAGGPPLEQYF
TRBV5-1,.,TRBJ1-5,.,TGCGCCAGCAGCTTGGGTCAGGCCAGCAATCAGCCCCAGCATTTT,CASSLGQASNQPQHF
TRBV11-2,once,TRBJ2-3,.,TGTGCCAGCAGCTACCTCGCGGGGACTAGCACAGATACGCAGTATTTT,CASSYLAGTSTDTQYF
TRBV7-2,.,TRBJ2-5,TRBD2,TGTGCCAGCAGCTTATCAGCGGGGGGGCCAGAGACCCAGTACTTC,CASSLSAGGPETQYF
TRBV28,.,TRBJ2-2,TRBD2,TGTGCCAGCAGTGGACTAGCGGCCCTTTCTAACACCGGGGAGCTGTTTTTT,CASSGLAALSNTGELFF
TRBV2,.,TRBJ2-2,.,TGTGCCAGCCTGGCAGGGAACACCGGGGAGCTGTTTTTT,CASLAGNTGELFF
TRBV19,.,TRBJ1-3,.,TGTGCCAGTAGCTCAGTCTTCTCTGGAAACACCATATATTTT,CASSSVFSGNTIYF
TRBV10-3,.,TRBJ2-7,.,TGTGCCATCAGACCCCACACTAGCTCCTACGAGCAGTACTTC,CAIRPHTSSYEQYF
TRBV5-8,.,TRBJ2-1,TRBD2,TGTGCCAGCAGCCGGGAGGGGTCCCCCCTATACAATGAGCAGTTCTTC,CASSREGSPLYNEQFF
TRBV29-1,.,TRBJ2-3,.,TGCAGCGTTAAGGCTGCGGGCACAGATACGCAGTATTTT,CSVKAAGTDTQYF
TRBV15,many,TRBJ2-7,.,TGTGCCACCAGCAGAGGACAGCAATACGAGCAGTACTTC,CATSRGQQYEQYF
TRBV4-3,.,TRBJ2-5,TRBD2,TGCGCCAGCAGCCAAGGGGGGACTAGCCTCCAAGAGACCCAGTACTTC,CASSQGGTSLQETQYF
TRBV7-8,.,TRBJ1-2,.,TGTGCCAGCAGCCAGAACAGGGCAGGCTATGGCTACACCTTC,CASSQNRAGYGYTF
TRBV15,.,TRBJ2-2,.,TGTGCCACCAGCAGAGATGTAACAGTTGGGGAGCTGTTTTTT,CATSRDVTVGELFF
TRBV2,.,TRBJ1-1,.,TGTGCCAGCAGTGAAGCGCTTGACAGCCGCATGAACACTGAAGCTTTCTTT,CASSEALDSRMNTEAFF
TRBV5-4,.,TRBJ1-1,.,TGTGCCAGCAGCTTACGAGCGAACACTGAAGCTTTCTTT,CASSLRANTEAFF
TRBV19,few,TRBJ1-5,.,TGTGCCAGTAATGGAGGCCTTGGGCCCCAGCATTTT,CASNGGLGPQHF
TRBV6-1,.,TRBJ2-3,TRBD2,TGTGCCAGCAATAGGGGTGAAGCGGGGGTAAATACGCAGTATTTT,CASNRGEAGVNTQYF
TRBV5-1,once,TRBJ2-2,.,TGCGCCAGCAGCTTGGGCTTTAGCCCCCCCGGGGAGCTGTTTTTT,CASSLGFSPPGELFF
TRBV5-1,.,TRBJ1-2,.,TGCGCCAGCAGCAACCCCCAGCTCTCAGGGACCGGGAGCTATGGCTACACCTTC,CASSNPQLSGTGSYGYTF
TRBV2,.,TRBJ2-5,.,TGTGCCAGCGCCCCCCGACGGGCCGGGGATGGCGAGACCCAGTACTTC,CASAPRRAGDGETQYF
TRBV18,.,TRBJ1-5,.,TGTGCCAGCTCTGAGGGGGAATATCAGCCCCAGCATTTT,CASSEGEYQPQHF
TRBV7-2,.,TRBJ2-3,TRBD2,TGTGCCAGCAGTTTTAGCGGGGATACGCAGTATTTT,CASSFSGDTQYF
TRBV11-2,.,TRBJ1-6,TRBD1,TGTGCCAGCAGCCCCCACAGGGGTAAGGCCCTCCACTTT,CASSPHRGKALHF
TRBV7-6,once,TRBJ1-4,.,TGTGCCAGCAGCTTAGCCGTCGGTGAAAAACTGTTTTTT,CASSLAVGEKLFF
TRBV7-2,.,TRBJ1-6,TRBD1,TGTGCCAGCAGCCGCGCACAGGGGGAGGTCTATAATTCACCCCTCCACTTT,CASSRAQGEVYNSPLHF
TRBV11-2,.,TRBJ1-4,.,TGTGCCAGCAGCTTCCGGACAGCGAGGAATGAAAAACTGTTTTTT,CASSFRTARNEKLFF
TRBV4-1,.,TRBJ1-1,.,TGCGCCAGCAGCCACCCCTTGGGGGGGACTGAAGCTTTCTTT,CASSHPLGGTEAFF
TRBV28,.,TRBJ1-2,TRBD1,TGTGCCAGCAGTCCGGACAGGGGCCATGGCTACACCTTC,CASSPDRGHGYTF
TRBV6-1,.,TRBJ2-7,.,TGTGCCAGCAGTGTTACTAGAGGGGGACCCCCGGACGAGCAGTACTTC,CASSVTRGGPPDEQYF
TRBV19,.,TRBJ1-1,TRBD1,TGTGCCAGTGGCTTCGGGAGGACAGGGCGCACTGAAGCTTTCTTT,CASGFGRTGRTEAFF
TRBV7-6,.,TRBJ1-2,TRBD1,TGTGCCAGCAGCATAGGGACAGGGGGGGAGTATGGCTACACCTTC,CASSIGTGGEYGYTF
TRBV2,.,TRBJ2-1,TRBD2,TGTGCCAGCAGTGAACAATTAGCGGGGAGCTCCTACAATGAGCAGTTCTTC,CASSEQLAGSSYNEQFF
TRBV27,.,TRBJ2-7,.,TGTGCCAGCAGTCCCTCTAGGGGGAGTATCCCCTACGAGCAGTACTTC,CASSPSRGSIPYEQYF
TRBV9,.,TRBJ2-3,TRBD2,TGTGCCAGCAGCGTAGAGTTCCGGGGGCGGGGGGCGCTTAGCACAGATACGCAGTATTTT,CASSVEFRGRGALSTDTQYF
TRBV7-6,.,TRBJ1-5,.,TGTGCCAGCAGCCAAATCGACAGCCAGCCCCAGCATTTT,CASSQIDSQPQHF
TRBV15,.,TRBJ1-2,.,TGTGCCACCAGCAGAGATCGGGAGACCCCAGTGAACGGCTACACCTTC,CATSRDRETPVNGYTF
TRBV28,.,TRBJ1-2,.,TGTGCCAGCAGTATACTAGGTGGCTACACCTTC,CASSILGGYTF
TRBV6-1,.,TRBJ1-4,.,TGTGCCAGCAGTGAAAGGACAGCAACTAATGAAAAACTGTTTTTT,CASSERTATNEKLFF
TRBV9,.,TRBJ1-2,.,TGTGCCAGCAGGAAGGGGCTCCTTCCTAACTATGGCTACACCTTC,CASRKGLLPNYGYTF
TRBV11-2,.,TRBJ1-1,TRBD1,TGTGCCAGCAGCTTTCTAAGACAGGGGAGGAACACTGAAGCTTTCTTT,CASSFLRQGRNTEAFF
TRBV29-1,.,TRBJ2-3,.,TGCAGCGTTCGGGGAGATACGCAGTATTTT,CSVRGDTQYF
TRBV14,.,TRBJ2-6,.,TGTGCCAGCAGCCAACTTCTTTCAGGTGGGGCCAACGTCCTGACTTTC,CASSQLLSGGANVLTF
TRBV6-1,.,TRBJ1-4,TRBD1,TGTGCCAGCAGTGACCGGGGAGGACAGGGGTACGAAAAACTGTTTTTT,CASSDRGGQGYEKLFF
TRBV30,.,TRBJ1-6,.,TGTGCCTGGAGTGTAAACCAGGGGAATAATTCACCCCTCCACTTT,CAWSVNQGNNSPLHF
TRBV5-1,.,TRBJ2-1,.,.,CASSLSVAGGSREFF
TRBV6-5,.,TRBJ1-4,.,TGTGCCAGCACCCGGGGTGGAACTAATGAAAAACTGTTTTTT,CASTRGGTNEKLFF
TRBV5-1,.,TRBJ2-4,TRBD1,TGCGCCAGCAGCTTAAAAACCCGGACAGGACTAGCCAAAAACATTCAGTACTTC,CASSLKTRTGLAKNIQYF
TRBV9,.,TRBJ2-1,TRBD2,TGTGCCAGCAGCGTCGCTAGCGGGGGGGGAAATGAGCAGTTCTTC,CASSVASGGGNEQFF
TRBV6-6,.,TRBJ1-1,TRBD1,TGTGCCAGCAGTTCACCTAGGACAGGGGTGGACACTGAAGCTTTCTTT,CASSSPRTGVDTEAFF
TRBV4-3,once,TRBJ1-1,.,TGCGCCAGCAGCCAAGAGCGGGATGGACACCTGAACACTGAAGCTTTCTTT,CASSQERDGHLNTEAFF
TRBV18,.,TRBJ1-2,.,TGTGCCAGCTCACCCCGGGGGGCAGACTATGGCTACACCTTC,CASSPRGADYGYTF